The entry below gives a single T cell receptor (beta chain) sequence along with its context. Its antigen remains unidentified. No quality values exist for individual bases; no much larger clone is one base distant. The data originate from a study of T cell responses to AZD1222 COVID-19 vaccine (dated by TCRdb to the early 2020s). In the study overall: AZD1222 recipients given second doses at about 4 weeks or at about 12 weeks were pooled, since spike-specific TCR depth and breadth were not found to differ between the two schedules. A total of approximately 240 trial participants underwent TCR sequencing, of whom about 210 had received two doses of AZD1222 and 26 had received two doses of the MenACWY control vaccine. Trial participants were enrolled by age into subgroups of 18-55, 56-69 and 70-plus years, and around 150, 28 and 57 TCR-sequenced participants, respectively, were included in these subgroups. Overall study outcomes, separate from this receptor: Reportedly, close to half of the unique spike-specific TCRs recognized epitopes lying outside the regions that are mutated in the B.1.351 and B.1.1.7 variants. Vaccine-associated CD4 TCRs spanned the whole spike protein, with dominant responses in regions 160-218 and 743-854. Participants were mostly white British, with more females than males. The authors suggested clonal diversity may have been underestimated. After two AZD1222 doses, both the breadth and the depth of spike-specific TCRs were significantly higher than at day 0 and than in MenACWY recipients. No day 14 peak-response samples were available, so repertoires were characterized only after the peak T cell response. Conclusions about previously exposed vaccinees were limited because only six AZD1222 recipients were SARS-CoV-2 seropositive at baseline. The 56-69-year group was small, and its depth increase did not reach significance, likely because of low power.

The time point label on this specimen signifies: baseline before first vaccination. Vaccinee samples were obtained from the UK trials COV001 and COV002, which included a single-blind randomized controlled phase 2/3 trial of AZD1222 (ChAdOx1 nCoV-19) in healthy adults. Trial participant PBMC samples were collected at day 0 and day 28 after the second dose for TCRbeta chain sequencing. The CDR3 regions of human TCRbeta chains were analyzed by immunosequencing. For the original study's pipeline: Repertoire TCRs were matched against a reference library of SARS-CoV-2-specific TCRs generated with the MIRA antigen-specificity platform. Breadth meant the fraction of unique TCRs that were SARS-CoV-2-associated, whereas depth meant the fraction of total T cells that were SARS-CoV-2-associated. Using the MIRA data, each spike-specific TCR was mapped to the spike region that the TCR reacts to and placed in a CD4 or CD8 class. Log10-transformed breadth and depth values were compared by one-way ANOVA with Sidak's multiple comparisons tests. TCRdb mirrors the immuneACCESS table, restricted to in-frame sequences. Some clones are absent from its copies; in checked studies, under half trace to an unresolved V gene, and the reason for the others is unknown. Clone size and the V and J calls come from that table; the DNA yielded D and trimming. The sample data list about 110,000 clones, and 70% to 90% of these were observed just once. The ten most abundant clones make up under 3.5% of the sample.

Its CDR3 holds 16 amino acids, cysteine through phenylalanine. Only CDR3 DNA is held: 48 bases, read in frame from base 1. The CDR1 and CDR2 encoded by the germline V gene (reference sequence) are SGHNT and YYREEE. Relative to germline, V is 3 bases shorter and J is 1 base shorter, with 11 bases between their ends. Recombination joined TRBV5-4 with TRBJ2-6, with TRBD1 as a weak D call on 6 bases. The source is an adult in good health. This material consisted of peripheral blood, taken on day 0 of AZD1222 vaccination. The nucleotide sequence is TGTGCCAGCAGCTCTATCGACAGGTCTGGGGCCAACGTCCTGACTTTC. Its protein is CASSSIDRSGANVLTF.